The subject of this entry is one TCR beta chain. The record originates from a study of T cell responses to AZD1222 COVID-19 vaccine. Germline V gene lookup returns CDR1 LGHDT and CDR2 YNNKEL (reference sequence). The CDR3 covers 15 residues. V was pared by 4 bases and J by 10 bases, with 12 bases of the junction left unmatched. Measured with immunoSEQ multiplex PCR; TCRdb has only the in-frame clones, and not every one. This repertoire shows under 150,000 clones, 70% to 90% found once; its top ten account for 8.4%. This receptor was obtained from an adult in good health. This chain uses TRBV3-1 (or the pseudogene TRBV3-2) with TRBJ2-1, with 8 bases that match TRBD2. The source material was peripheral blood, sampled on day 0 of AZD1222 vaccination. CDR3: CASSLTPLAGGEQFF. CDR3 DNA sequence: TGTGCCAGCAGCCTGACCCCGCTAGCGGGTGGGGAGCAGTTCTTC.